Described below is a single TCR beta chain sequence and its context. What it binds is unknown. The repertoire was sequenced with immunoSEQ multiplex PCR; TCRdb's copy has only in-frame clones and lacks some. The data hold about 19,000 clones, with roughly four fifths observed a single time. These data belong to a study of somatic mutations in cytotoxic T cells in rheumatoid arthritis. Turning to the study itself: Patient blood (approximately 30 ml EDTA) was drawn right after diagnosis, before any treatment. General observations from the study: Clonality of CD8+ cells rose with age in rheumatoid arthritis patients but not healthy controls. Expanded CD8+ clones had unknown antigen targets.

This CDR3 has 15 residues. CDR1 PRHDT and CDR2 FYEKMQ come from the germline V gene (reference sequence). V lost 2 bases and J 6 bases, leaving 16 bases between the germline ends. Positively selected by magnetic beads, CD4+ and CD8+ cells were purity-checked by flow cytometry. This sequence joins TRBV13 and TRBJ2-5, with TRBD1 as a possible D gene (6 bases). Sample: CD8+ T cells sorted from blood. This receptor was obtained from an adult with rheumatoid arthritis. The CDR3 reads CASSLYPGHWKTQYF. In DNA form, the CDR3 reads TGTGCCAGCAGCTTATACCCGGGACATTGGAAGACCCAGTACTTC.